This T cell receptor (beta chain) emerged from a study of cytomegalovirus exposure and HLA in healthy donors. Study-level points and caveats: A later analysis appeared to link common viral pathogens to several of the most significant clusters. Certain sequence variants were highly shared and formed a cluster, and this cluster was likely a sequencing artifact.

Germline lookup yields CDR1 MNHNS and CDR2 SASEGT. With V trimmed by 5 bases and J by 5 bases, 5 bases remained unmatched. The CDR3 is 15 residues long. 13 Jbeta primers and 60 Vbeta primers were used for the PCR. Here immunoSEQ multiplex PCR was the method, and the copy in TCRdb shows in-frame clones only, minus some. Its listing shows about 200,000 clones. With respect to this clone: The antigen remains undetermined.

Sequencing was performed on PBMCs. The chain is built from TRBV6-1 and TRBJ2-1, with 11 bases lining up with TRBD2. The source is a woman aged 30 to 39 in good health and CMV-seropositive. The CDR3: CASSSLAGANNEQFF. For the CDR3, the DNA is TGTGCCAGCAGTTCACTAGCGGGGGCCAACAATGAGCAGTTCTTC.